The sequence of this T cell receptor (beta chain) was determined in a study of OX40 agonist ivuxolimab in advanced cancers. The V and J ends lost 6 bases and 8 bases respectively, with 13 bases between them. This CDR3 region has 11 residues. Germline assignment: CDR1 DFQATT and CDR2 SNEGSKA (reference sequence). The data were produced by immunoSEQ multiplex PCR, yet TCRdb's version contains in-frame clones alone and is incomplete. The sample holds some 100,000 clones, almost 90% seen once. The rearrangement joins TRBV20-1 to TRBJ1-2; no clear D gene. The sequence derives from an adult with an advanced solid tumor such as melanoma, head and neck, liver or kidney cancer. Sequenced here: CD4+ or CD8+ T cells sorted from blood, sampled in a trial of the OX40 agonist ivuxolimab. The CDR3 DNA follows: TGCAGTGCAGGGAAGGTGCCAGGCTACACCTTC. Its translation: CSAGKVPGYTF.